These 8 T cell receptor beta chains share one sample of origin, sequenced in a study of T cell responses to AZD1222 COVID-19 vaccine. Data came from immunoSEQ multiplex PCR; TCRdb stores just in-frame clones and leaves some out. The table includes 60,000 to 90,000 clones, 60% to 85% detected once. Sequencing was performed on peripheral blood, taken 28 days after the second dose of the MenACWY control vaccine. These receptors were collected from an adult who received the MenACWY meningococcal vaccine as a control.

This chain links TRBV5-1 with TRBJ2-7; D call uncertain. With 5 bases removed from V and 2 bases from J, the gap between germline ends came to 17 bases. In germline, CDR1 is SGHRS, CDR2 YFSETQ. The CDR3 runs 15 residues. CDR3 DNA sequence: TGCGCCAGCAGGCTTGATAACGGGCCGACCTACGAGCAGTACTTC. Translation: CASRLDNGPTYEQYF.

The genes are TRBV4-1 and TRBJ2-2; the match to TRBD1 covers 10 bases. The CDR3 loop spans 17 amino acids. Trimming at V came to 3 bases and at J to 5 bases, leaving 9 bases not matched to a gene. Germline CDR1 reads MGHRA; CDR2 reads YSYEKL. The DNA for the CDR3 is TGCGCCAGCAGCCACCCTGGCCTGGGACAGGGGACCGGGGAGCTGTTTTTT. Amino acids: CASSHPGLGQGTGELFF.

This chain joins TRBV9 and TRBJ1-1; D gene ambiguous. Trimming took off 0 bases at V and 0 bases at J, with 6 bases between the two ends. The CDR3 is made up of 14 amino acids. CDR1 and CDR2 (germline): SGDLS, YYNGEE. CDR3 sequence: CASSVDILNTEAFF. The CDR3 nucleotides are TGTGCCAGCAGCGTAGATATACTGAACACTGAAGCTTTCTTT. The variable domain in full, with the rest retrieved from reference TRBV9 and TRBJ1-1, is DSGVTQTPKHLITATGQRVTLRCSPRSGDLSVYWYQQSLDQGLQFLIQYYNGEERAKGNILERFSAQQFPDLHSELNLSSLELGDSALYFCASSVDILNTEAFFGQGTRLTVV.

CDR3 in DNA: TGTGCCAGCAGCCAAACTTTAGGGAGTAACTATGGCTACACCTTC. Amino acid sequence: CASSQTLGSNYGYTF. The rearrangement links TRBV3-1 (or the pseudogene TRBV3-2) to TRBJ1-2, with D unresolved. Trimming pared 2 bases from V and 1 base from J, leaving 11 bases between. The CDR3 totals 15 residues. The germline V gene has CDR1 LGHDT and CDR2 YNNKEL (reference sequence).

This chain joins TRBV29-1 and TRBJ1-5; D remains ambiguous. The V gene's germline CDR1 is SQVTM and CDR2 ANQGSEA. The CDR3 contains 14 residues. Trimming left V 4 bases short and J 4 bases short, with 14 bases between. Here the CDR3 reads CSVAEGVANQPQHF. CDR3 bases: TGCAGCGTTGCGGAGGGAGTGGCAAATCAGCCCCAGCATTTT. Combining the CDR3 with reference TRBV29-1 and TRBJ1-5 gives the whole variable domain SAVISQKPSRDICQRGTSLTIQCQVDSQVTMMFWYRQQPGQSLTLIATANQGSEATYESGFVIDKFPISRPNLTFSTLTVSNMSPEDSSIYLCSVAEGVANQPQHFGDGTRLSIL.

V and J are TRBV2 and TRBJ1-2, with 7 bases aligning to TRBD1. The trim removed 4 bases at V and 8 bases at J, leaving 13 bases unmatched. Looked up from germline, CDR1 is SNHLY and CDR2 is FYNNEI. This CDR3 comprises 15 residues. The CDR3 loop reads CASSGIRGQVQGYTF. The CDR3 DNA reads as TGTGCCAGCAGTGGGATAAGAGGACAGGTCCAGGGCTACACCTTC.

J is TRBJ2-7 and V is TRBV10-3; 8 nucleotides match TRBD1. J was trimmed by 5 bases and V by 8 bases; bases with no gene match: 2. Germline V gives CDR1 ENHRY, CDR2 SYGVKD. The CDR3 has 11 amino acids. CDR3 sequence: CAIGGQDEQYF. CDR3 bases: TGTGCCATCGGGGGACAGGACGAGCAGTACTTC.

This rearrangement joins TRBV2 to TRBJ2-2; the D is unclear. Germline CDR1 and CDR2: SNHLY and FYNNEI. V was shortened by 6 bases and J by 4 bases, with 15 bases between the two germline ends. The CDR3 sequence is 15 residues long. The CDR3 DNA is TGTGCCAGCAGCCTTTCTGGGATAGGCACCGGGGAGCTGTTTTTT. Its translation is CASSLSGIGTGELFF.